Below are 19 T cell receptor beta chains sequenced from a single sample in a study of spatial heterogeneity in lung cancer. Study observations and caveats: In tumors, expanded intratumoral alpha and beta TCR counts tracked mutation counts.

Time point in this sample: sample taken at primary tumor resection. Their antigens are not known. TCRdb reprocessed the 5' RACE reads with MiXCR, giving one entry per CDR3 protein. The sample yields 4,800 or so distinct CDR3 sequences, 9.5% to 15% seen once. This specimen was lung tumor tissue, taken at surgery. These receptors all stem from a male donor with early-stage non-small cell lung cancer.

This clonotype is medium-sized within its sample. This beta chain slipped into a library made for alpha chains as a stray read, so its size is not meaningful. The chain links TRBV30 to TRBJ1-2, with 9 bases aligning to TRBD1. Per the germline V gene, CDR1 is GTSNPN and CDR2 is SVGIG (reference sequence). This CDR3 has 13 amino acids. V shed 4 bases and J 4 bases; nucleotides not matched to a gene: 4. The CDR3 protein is CAWTEGQGYGYTF. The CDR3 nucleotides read TGTGCCTGGACTGAGGGACAGGGCTATGGCTACACCTTC.

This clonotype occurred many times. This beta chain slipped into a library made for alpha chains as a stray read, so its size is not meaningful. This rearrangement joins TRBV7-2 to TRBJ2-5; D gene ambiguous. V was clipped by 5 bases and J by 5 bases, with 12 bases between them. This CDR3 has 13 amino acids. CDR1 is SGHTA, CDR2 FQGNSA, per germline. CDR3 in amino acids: CASSPLFRETQYF. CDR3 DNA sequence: TGTGCCAGCAGCCCTTTATTCCGGGAGACCCAGTACTTC. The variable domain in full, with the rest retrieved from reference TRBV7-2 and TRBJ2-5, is GAGVSQSPSNKVTEKGKDVELRCDPISGHTALYWYRQSLGQGLEFLIYFQGNSAPDKSGLPSDRFSAERTGGSVSTLTIQRTQQEDSAVYLCASSPLFRETQYFGPGTRLLVL.

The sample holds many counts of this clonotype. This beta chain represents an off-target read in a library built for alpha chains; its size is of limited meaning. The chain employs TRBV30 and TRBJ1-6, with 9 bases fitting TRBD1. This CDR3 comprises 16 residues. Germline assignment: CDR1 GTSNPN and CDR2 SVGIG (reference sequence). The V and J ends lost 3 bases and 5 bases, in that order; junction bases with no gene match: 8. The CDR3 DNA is TGTGCCTGGAGGACACAGGGGGCGAGCAATAATTCACCCCTCCACTTT. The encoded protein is CAWRTQGASNNSPLHF.

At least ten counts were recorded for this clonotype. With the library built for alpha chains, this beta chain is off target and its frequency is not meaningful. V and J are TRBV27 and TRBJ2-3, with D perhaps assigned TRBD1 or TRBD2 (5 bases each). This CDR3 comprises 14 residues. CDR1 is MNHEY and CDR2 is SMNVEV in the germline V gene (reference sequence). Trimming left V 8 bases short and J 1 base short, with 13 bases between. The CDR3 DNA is TGTGCCAGCGGGTCAGGGCGGGGCACAGATACGCAGTATTTT. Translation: CASGSGRGTDTQYF.

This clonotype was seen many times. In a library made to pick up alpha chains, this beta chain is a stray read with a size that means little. CDR3 sequence: CASSQDPVNEQFF. Written as DNA, the CDR3 is TGCGCCAGCAGCCAAGACCCGGTCAATGAGCAGTTCTTC. J is TRBJ2-1 and V is TRBV4-3, with D uncertain. The CDR3 loop spans 13 amino acids. CDR1 is LGHNA and CDR2 is YSLEER in the germline V gene. Trimming cost V 0 bases and J 6 bases, with 6 bases left between them.

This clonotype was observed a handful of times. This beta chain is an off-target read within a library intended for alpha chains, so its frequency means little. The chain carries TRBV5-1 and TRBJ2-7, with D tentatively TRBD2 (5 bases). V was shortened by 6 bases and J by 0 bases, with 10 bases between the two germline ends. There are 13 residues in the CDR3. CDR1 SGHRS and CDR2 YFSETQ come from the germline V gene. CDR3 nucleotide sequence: TGCGCCAGCACGACTGGGAGCTCCTACGAGCAGTACTTC. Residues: CASTTGSSYEQYF.

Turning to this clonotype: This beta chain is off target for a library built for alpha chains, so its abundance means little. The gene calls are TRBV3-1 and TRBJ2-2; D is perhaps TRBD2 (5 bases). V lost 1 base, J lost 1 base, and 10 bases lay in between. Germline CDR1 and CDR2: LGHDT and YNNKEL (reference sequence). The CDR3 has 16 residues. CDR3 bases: TGTGCCAGCAGCCAAGGGGCGGGTCTGAACACCGGGGAGCTGTTTTTT. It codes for CASSQGAGLNTGELFF.

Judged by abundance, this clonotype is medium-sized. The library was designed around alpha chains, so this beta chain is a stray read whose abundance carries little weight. CDR3 amino acids: CASSIPGFTEAFF. The CDR3 DNA is TGTGCCAGCAGTATTCCAGGTTTCACTGAAGCTTTCTTT. This chain joins TRBV28 and TRBJ1-1, with unresolved D. Germline V gives CDR1 MDHEN, CDR2 SYDVKM. The CDR3 has 13 amino acids. V was clipped by 5 bases and J by 4 bases, with 11 bases between them.

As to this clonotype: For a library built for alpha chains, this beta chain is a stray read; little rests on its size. The CDR3 DNA sequence: TGTGCCAGCAGTGAAACCGGGACTTTCAATGAGCAGTTCTTC. Its translation: CASSETGTFNEQFF. V and J are TRBV6-1 and TRBJ2-1; maybe TRBD2 (6 bases). V was clipped by 2 bases and J by 6 bases, with 11 bases between them. The CDR3 has 14 residues. CDR1 MNHNS and CDR2 SASEGT come from the germline V gene.

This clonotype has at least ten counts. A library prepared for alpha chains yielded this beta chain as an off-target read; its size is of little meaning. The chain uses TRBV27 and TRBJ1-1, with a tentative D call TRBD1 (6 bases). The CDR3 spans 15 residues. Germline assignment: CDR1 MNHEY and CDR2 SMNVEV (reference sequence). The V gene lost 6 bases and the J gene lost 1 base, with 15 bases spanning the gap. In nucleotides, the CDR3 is TGTGCCAGCAGAGGGGGGCGACAGAGGAACACTGAAGCTTTCTTT. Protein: CASRGGRQRNTEAFF.

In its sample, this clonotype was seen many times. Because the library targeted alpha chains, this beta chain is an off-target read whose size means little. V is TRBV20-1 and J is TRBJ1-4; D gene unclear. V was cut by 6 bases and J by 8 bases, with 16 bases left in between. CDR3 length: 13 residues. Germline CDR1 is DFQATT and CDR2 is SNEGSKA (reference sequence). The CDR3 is CSAPQRRGEKLFF. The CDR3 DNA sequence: TGCAGTGCCCCGCAGCGGCGTGGCGAAAAACTGTTTTTT.

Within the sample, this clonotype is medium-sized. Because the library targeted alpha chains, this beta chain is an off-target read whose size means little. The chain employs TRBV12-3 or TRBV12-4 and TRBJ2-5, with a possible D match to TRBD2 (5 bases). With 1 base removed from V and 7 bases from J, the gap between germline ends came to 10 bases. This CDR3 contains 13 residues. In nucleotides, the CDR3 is TGTGCCAGCAGTTTAGAGAGGGCTGGGACCCAGTACTTC. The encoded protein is CASSLERAGTQYF.

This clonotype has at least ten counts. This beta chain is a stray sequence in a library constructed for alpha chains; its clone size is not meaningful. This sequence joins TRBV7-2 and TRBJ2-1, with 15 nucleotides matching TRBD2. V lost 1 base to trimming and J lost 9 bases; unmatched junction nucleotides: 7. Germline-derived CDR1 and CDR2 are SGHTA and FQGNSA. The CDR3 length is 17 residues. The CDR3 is CASSLVRTSGGVREQFF. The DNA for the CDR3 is TGTGCCAGCAGCTTAGTAAGGACTAGCGGGGGGGTGCGTGAGCAGTTCTTC.

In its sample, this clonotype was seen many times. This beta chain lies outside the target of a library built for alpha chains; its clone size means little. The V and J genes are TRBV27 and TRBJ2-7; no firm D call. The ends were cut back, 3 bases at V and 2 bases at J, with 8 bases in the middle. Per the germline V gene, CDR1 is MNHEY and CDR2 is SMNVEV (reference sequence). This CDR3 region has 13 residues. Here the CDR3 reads CASSFGAAYEQYF. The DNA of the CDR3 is TGTGCCAGCAGTTTCGGCGCGGCCTACGAGCAGTACTTC.

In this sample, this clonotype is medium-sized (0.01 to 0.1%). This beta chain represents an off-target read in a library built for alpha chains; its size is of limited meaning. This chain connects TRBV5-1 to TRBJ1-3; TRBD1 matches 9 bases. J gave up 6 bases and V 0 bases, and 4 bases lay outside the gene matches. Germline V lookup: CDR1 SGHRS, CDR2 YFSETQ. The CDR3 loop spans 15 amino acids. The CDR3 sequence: CASSLGDRAENTIYF. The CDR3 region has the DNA TGCGCCAGCAGCTTGGGGGACAGGGCCGAAAACACCATATATTTT.

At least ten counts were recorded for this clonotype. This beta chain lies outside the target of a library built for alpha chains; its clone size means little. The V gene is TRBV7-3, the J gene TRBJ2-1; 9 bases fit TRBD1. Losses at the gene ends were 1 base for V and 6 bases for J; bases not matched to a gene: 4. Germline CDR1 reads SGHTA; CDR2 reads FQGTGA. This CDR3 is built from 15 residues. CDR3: CASSLRGTGPNEQFF. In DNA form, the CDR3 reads TGTGCCAGCAGCTTAAGGGGGACAGGGCCCAATGAGCAGTTCTTC.

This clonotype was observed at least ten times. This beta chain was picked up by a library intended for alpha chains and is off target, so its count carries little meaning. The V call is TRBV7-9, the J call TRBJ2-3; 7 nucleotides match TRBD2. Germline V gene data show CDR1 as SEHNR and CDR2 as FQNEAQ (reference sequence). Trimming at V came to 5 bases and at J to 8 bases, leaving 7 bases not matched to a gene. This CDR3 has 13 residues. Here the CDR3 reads CASSRGASGTQYF. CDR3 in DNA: TGTGCCAGCAGCCGCGGGGCTAGCGGTACGCAGTATTTT.

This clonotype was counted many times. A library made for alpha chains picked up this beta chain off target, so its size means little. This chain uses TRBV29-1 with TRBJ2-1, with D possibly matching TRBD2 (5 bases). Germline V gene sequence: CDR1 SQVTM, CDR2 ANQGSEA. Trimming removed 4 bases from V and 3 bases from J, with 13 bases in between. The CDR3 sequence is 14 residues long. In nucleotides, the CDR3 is TGCAGCGTTGCACGGGATCCAAACTACAATGAGCAGTTCTTC. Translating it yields CSVARDPNYNEQFF.

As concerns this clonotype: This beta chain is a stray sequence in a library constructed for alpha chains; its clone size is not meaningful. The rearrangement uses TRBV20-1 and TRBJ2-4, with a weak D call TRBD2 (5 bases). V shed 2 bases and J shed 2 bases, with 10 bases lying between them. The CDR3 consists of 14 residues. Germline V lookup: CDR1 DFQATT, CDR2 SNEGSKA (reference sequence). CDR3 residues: CSARKFGTKNIQYF. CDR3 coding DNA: TGCAGTGCTAGAAAGTTCGGGACCAAAAACATTCAGTACTTC.